A single sample gave rise to the 27 T cell receptor beta chains below, sequenced in a study of blood T cell repertoires in COVID-19. Produced via immunoSEQ multiplex PCR; TCRdb's table is partial and in-frame only. This table holds approximately 200,000 clones, about 91% found once. Sequencing used peripheral blood. The receptor source for this set is a man aged 18-30 years with active or convalescent COVID-19.

This rearrangement joins TRBV2 to TRBJ1-1, with 7 bases matching TRBD1. Per germline, CDR1 SNHLY and CDR2 FYNNEI. V shed 6 bases, J shed 3 bases, and the junction held 4 bases outside the gene matches. The CDR3 length is 13 residues. The CDR3 here is CASRNTGDTEAFF. Written as DNA, the CDR3 is TGTGCCAGCAGAAACACAGGGGACACTGAAGCTTTCTTT.

This clone is a singleton in its sample. This chain connects TRBV30 to TRBJ2-5; D ambiguous. This CDR3 comprises 13 residues. The V end was cut by 0 bases, the J end by 5 bases, with 10 bases between. The germline V gene has CDR1 GTSNPN and CDR2 SVGIG (reference sequence). CDR3 in amino acids: CAWSVHDLETQYF. The CDR3 region has the DNA TGTGCCTGGAGTGTACACGATCTGGAGACCCAGTACTTC.

This rearrangement joins TRBV9 to TRBJ2-2; D is perhaps TRBD1 (6 bases). The CDR3 is 14 residues long. V lost 2 bases and J 5 bases, leaving 10 bases between the germline ends. CDR1 is SGDLS, CDR2 YYNGEE, per germline. CDR3 region: CASSVLTGTGELFF. The CDR3 DNA sequence: TGTGCCAGCAGCGTGCTCACAGGGACCGGGGAGCTGTTTTTT.

The V gene is TRBV9, the J gene TRBJ2-1, with 9 bases aligning to TRBD1. The CDR3 totals 15 residues. Trimming at V came to 4 bases and at J to 8 bases, leaving 10 bases not matched to a gene. Germline V lookup: CDR1 SGDLS, CDR2 YYNGEE. The CDR3 nucleotides are TGTGCCAGCAGCCTGTGGACAGGGGTTTTGGATGAGCAGTTCTTC. It specifies CASSLWTGVLDEQFF.

The V gene is TRBV18, the J gene TRBJ2-5, with no clear D. Germline values: CDR1 KGHSH, CDR2 LQKENI. The V gene lost 6 bases and the J gene lost 2 bases, with 16 bases spanning the gap. There are 15 residues in the CDR3. The CDR3 spells CASSYDYGSQETQYF. The CDR3 DNA reads as TGTGCCAGCTCTTATGATTACGGTTCGCAAGAGACCCAGTACTTC. Using reference TRBV18 and TRBJ2-5 for the parts outside the CDR3, the full variable domain is NAGVMQNPRHLVRRRGQEARLRCSPMKGHSHVYWYRQLPEEGLKFMVYLQKENIIDESGMPKERFSAEFPKEGPSILRIQQVVRGDSAAYFCASSYDYGSQETQYFGPGTRLLVL.

J is TRBJ2-7 and V is TRBV6-5; 7 positions match TRBD2. V gave up 10 bases and J gave up 2 bases; unmatched junction bases: 14. Germline CDR1 MNHEY, CDR2 SVGAGI. The length of the CDR3 is 15 residues. Here the CDR3 reads CATTSFSPGAYEQYF. As DNA, the CDR3 is TGTGCCACGACTAGCTTCTCCCCGGGGGCCTACGAGCAGTACTTC.

The V and J genes are TRBV9 and TRBJ2-5; D remains ambiguous. Germline values: CDR1 SGDLS, CDR2 YYNGEE. The CDR3 extends over 14 amino acids. The V gene lost 4 bases and the J gene lost 2 bases, with 12 bases spanning the gap. CDR3 DNA sequence: TGTGCCAGCAGCCCCTCCGGCGGACAAGAGACCCAGTACTTC. It yields the protein CASSPSGGQETQYF. Combining the CDR3 with reference TRBV9 and TRBJ2-5 gives the whole variable domain DSGVTQTPKHLITATGQRVTLRCSPRSGDLSVYWYQQSLDQGLQFLIQYYNGEERAKGNILERFSAQQFPDLHSELNLSSLELGDSALYFCASSPSGGQETQYFGPGTRLLVL.

Only a few counts were recorded for this clone. J is TRBJ1-3 and V is TRBV2; 8 bases match TRBD1. CDR3 length equals 14 residues. Germline CDR1 and CDR2: SNHLY and FYNNEI. The V and J ends lost 4 bases and 8 bases, in that order; junction bases with no gene match: 7. The chain's CDR3 is CASSVKGQADTIYF. CDR3 sequence (DNA): TGTGCCAGCAGTGTTAAGGGACAGGCGGACACCATATATTTT.

The chain employs TRBV10-3 and TRBJ2-1; D ambiguous. The V end lost 3 bases, the J end lost 0 bases, and 9 bases lay between the germline ends. The CDR3 contains 15 residues. CDR1 and CDR2 (germline): ENHRY, SYGVKD. The CDR3 sequence: CAISDTTSSYNEQFF. The CDR3 DNA follows: TGTGCCATCAGTGACACCACGAGCTCCTACAATGAGCAGTTCTTC.

J is TRBJ2-1 and V is TRBV6-2 or TRBV6-3, with D perhaps matching TRBD1 (5 bases). This CDR3 is 18 amino acids long. Per the germline V gene, CDR1 is MNHEY and CDR2 is SVGEGT. With 5 bases removed from V and 0 bases from J, the gap between germline ends came to 20 bases. The CDR3 nucleotides are TGTGCCAGCAGTCCCGTACCTCAGGGTAGGTCCTCCTACAATGAGCAGTTCTTC. Translation: CASSPVPQGRSSYNEQFF.

This sequence joins TRBV6-5 and TRBJ1-1; TRBD1 agrees at 7 bases. Germline CDR1 is MNHEY and CDR2 is SVGAGI. There are 13 residues in the CDR3. With V trimmed by 8 bases and J by 9 bases, 12 bases remained unmatched. CDR3: CASPPGQVIQAFF. The CDR3 region has the DNA TGTGCCAGCCCGCCTGGACAGGTTATTCAAGCTTTCTTT.

The J gene is TRBJ2-1, the V gene TRBV27, with D perhaps matching TRBD2 (5 bases). CDR1 is MNHEY and CDR2 is SMNVEV in the germline V gene (reference sequence). The CDR3 contains 15 residues. V lost 3 bases, J lost 2 bases, and 11 bases lay in between. The CDR3 here is CASSLGDPTYNEQFF. The CDR3 DNA reads as TGTGCCAGCAGTTTGGGAGACCCGACCTACAATGAGCAGTTCTTC.

V and J are TRBV30 and TRBJ1-1; D gene uncertain. The germline V and J ends were trimmed by 3 bases and 0 bases, with 5 bases remaining between them. CDR1 GTSNPN and CDR2 SVGIG come from the germline V gene (reference sequence). The CDR3 consists of 12 residues. In DNA form, the CDR3 reads TGTGCCTGGAGCCCAGTGAACACTGAAGCTTTCTTT. Its protein is CAWSPVNTEAFF.

This rearrangement joins TRBV5-1 to TRBJ2-3; 9 positions agree with TRBD2. The CDR3 is made up of 14 amino acids. With 3 bases clipped from V and 3 bases from J, the junction kept 2 bases outside the gene matches. CDR1 is SGHRS, CDR2 YFSETQ, per germline. In DNA, the CDR3 is TGCGCCAGCAGCTGGGGACTAGCAACAGATACGCAGTATTTT. Protein sequence: CASSWGLATDTQYF.

The V call is TRBV7-9, the J call TRBJ2-1; no clear D gene. There are 11 residues in the CDR3. CDR1 and CDR2 from the germline V gene are SEHNR and FQNEAQ (reference sequence). The germline V and J ends were trimmed by 3 bases and 7 bases, with 4 bases remaining between them. The CDR3 DNA reads as TGTGCCAGCAGCTTCGCGAATGAGCAGTTCTTC. It translates to CASSFANEQFF. The full variable domain, completed using reference TRBV7-9 and TRBJ2-1, is DTGVSQNPRHKITKRGQNVTFRCDPISEHNRLYWYRQTLGQGPEFLTYFQNEAQLEKSRLLSDRFSAERPKGSFSTLEIQRTEQGDSAMYLCASSFANEQFFGPGTRLTVL.

The rearrangement uses TRBV18 and TRBJ1-2, with a possible D match to TRBD1 (6 bases). CDR1 is KGHSH, CDR2 LQKENI, per germline. Deletions cut 6 bases from V and 3 bases from J, with 17 bases between. The CDR3 sequence is 15 residues long. CDR3 nucleotide sequence: TGTGCCAGCTCCTCCACAGGGTTGAGCGACTATGGCTACACCTTC. It encodes CASSSTGLSDYGYTF.

The rearrangement uses TRBV4-1 and TRBJ2-1; D possibly corresponds to TRBD1 (6 bases). The germline V gene has CDR1 MGHRA and CDR2 YSYEKL. This CDR3 contains 12 residues. V shed 4 bases and J shed 10 bases, with 11 bases lying between them. The CDR3 nucleotides read TGCGCCAGCAGCCGCACAGGGTTCGAGCAGTTCTTC. It specifies CASSRTGFEQFF.

Regarding this clone: At one end, the junction sequence differs from germline, possibly due to a read error. The genes are TRBV6-4 and TRBJ2-5, with 9 positions matching TRBD2. CDR1 is MRHNA, CDR2 SNTAGT, per germline. The CDR3 length is 15 residues. The CDR3 loop is CASCDGGGGQETQYF. CDR3 bases: TGTGCCAGCTGTGACGGCGGGGGGGGCCAAGAGACCCAGTACTTC.

This chain uses TRBV19 with TRBJ2-3, with 12 nucleotides matching TRBD2. V lost 5 bases, J lost 4 bases, and 10 bases stayed unmatched. CDR3 size: 17 residues. Germline assignment: CDR1 LNHDA and CDR2 SQIVND (reference sequence). Written as DNA, the CDR3 is TGTGCCAGTAGTGTCCCGACTAGCGGGAGTGATCCAGATACGCAGTATTTT. Translation: CASSVPTSGSDPDTQYF.

This clone was observed once. The gene calls are TRBV28 and TRBJ2-3, with 8 positions matching TRBD2. The CDR3 is 16 amino acids. CDR1 and CDR2 (germline): MDHEN, SYDVKM. V shed 6 bases and J 4 bases; nucleotides not matched to a gene: 12. The CDR3 region has the DNA TGTGCCAGCAGGGGGAGTAGCGGGATCGGCTCAGATACGCAGTATTTT. It yields the protein CASRGSSGIGSDTQYF.

This CDR3 is CASSPRRTESRAFF. Written as DNA, the CDR3 is TGTGCCAGCTCACCAAGGAGGACAGAGTCGCGAGCTTTCTTT. The rearrangement uses TRBV18 and TRBJ1-1, with D perhaps TRBD1 (6 bases). Germline V gene sequence: CDR1 KGHSH, CDR2 LQKENI. The CDR3 contains 14 residues. The V end lost 2 bases, the J end lost 10 bases, and 17 bases lay between the germline ends.

The chain carries TRBV19 and TRBJ1-5; D is unresolved. The CDR3 covers 15 residues. CDR1 and CDR2 (germline): LNHDA, SQIVND (reference sequence). The V end lost 3 bases, the J end lost 4 bases, and 13 bases lay between the germline ends. The CDR3: CASSMAADSNQPQHF. CDR3 in DNA: TGTGCCAGTAGTATGGCGGCGGATAGTAATCAGCCCCAGCATTTT.

The chain couples TRBV27 to TRBJ2-2; D remains ambiguous. This CDR3 is built from 13 residues. Per the germline V gene, CDR1 is MNHEY and CDR2 is SMNVEV (reference sequence). The germline V and J ends were trimmed by 0 bases and 7 bases, with 6 bases remaining between them. CDR3 residues: CASSLSPGGELFF. As DNA, the CDR3 is TGTGCCAGCAGTTTATCCCCCGGCGGGGAGCTGTTTTTT.

The chain combines TRBV7-2 with TRBJ2-5, with 12 bases fitting TRBD2. Per the germline V gene, CDR1 is SGHTA and CDR2 is FQGNSA. CDR3 length equals 16 residues. Trimming at V came to 0 bases and at J to 4 bases, leaving 3 bases not matched to a gene. In DNA form, the CDR3 reads TGTGCCAGCAGCTTAGCGGGACTAGCGGGCCCAGAGACCCAGTACTTC. Translating gives CASSLAGLAGPETQYF.

The chain couples TRBV19 to TRBJ2-7, with 8 bases that match TRBD1. CDR3 length: 14 amino acids. V shed 6 bases, J shed 3 bases, and the junction held 7 bases outside the gene matches. CDR1 is LNHDA and CDR2 is SQIVND in the germline V gene (reference sequence). The chain's CDR3 is CASSPGQVNYEQYF. As DNA, the CDR3 is TGTGCCAGTAGCCCGGGACAGGTAAACTACGAGCAGTACTTC.

This clone was found a few times. V gene TRBV6-5 combines with J gene TRBJ1-6; D call uncertain. Germline lookup yields CDR1 MNHEY and CDR2 SVGAGI. V lost 8 bases and J lost 0, with 8 bases in between. This CDR3 contains 14 residues. CDR3 residues: CASRESSYNSPLHF. The CDR3 nucleotides are TGTGCCAGCCGGGAGAGCTCCTATAATTCACCCCTCCACTTT.

This clone was observed a handful of times. The chain joins TRBV6-4 to TRBJ2-3, with a weak D call TRBD1 (5 bases). Germline V gene data show CDR1 as MRHNA and CDR2 as SNTAGT. Trimming stripped 2 bases from V and 2 bases from J, with 8 bases between. The CDR3 has 14 residues. CDR3 coding DNA: TGTGCCAGCAGTGACGGACAAAACACAGATACGCAGTATTTT. This gives the protein CASSDGQNTDTQYF.